This T cell receptor beta chain came from a study of vaccination and CD4 T cells after COVID-19. Study background: Each post-COVID sample was drawn after diagnosis, and the median interval was roughly 100 days (range 35 to 161). SARS-CoV-2, HCoV-NL63, HCoV-OC43 and HCoV-229E supplied the overlapping spike peptides used to stimulate cells. Study-wide findings and caveats: SARS-CoV-2-reactive clonotypes showed a nonsignificant median rise from roughly 21 to 40.

Trimming took off 0 bases at V and 1 base at J, with 7 bases between the two ends. CDR3 size: 14 residues. Germline values: CDR1 MNHEY, CDR2 SMNVEV (reference sequence). Concerning this clonotype: Its target is unknown.

The Oncomine TCR Beta short-read assay sequenced DNA from cultured CD4+ T cells. MiXCR, run by TCRdb on the PCR reads, gives a single entry per CDR3 protein. The profile shows around 25,000 distinct CDR3 sequences, more than 25% of them singletons. Time point reported: late sampling 161 to 241 days after vaccination in a few convalescent patients. Sample treatment: roughly 10-day PBMC culture with coronavirus spike peptide pools or control peptides (ViraFEST assay). Sequences were derived from CD4+ T cells from blood, cultured in vitro, sampled about 7 months after SARS-CoV-2 vaccination. The chain combines TRBV27 with TRBJ2-7; D is unresolved. The sequence came from a human donor who had recovered from COVID-19. Here the CDR3 DNA reads TGTGCCAGCAGTTTATCATATAATTCCTACGAGCAGTACTTC. Translating gives CASSLSYNSYEQYF.